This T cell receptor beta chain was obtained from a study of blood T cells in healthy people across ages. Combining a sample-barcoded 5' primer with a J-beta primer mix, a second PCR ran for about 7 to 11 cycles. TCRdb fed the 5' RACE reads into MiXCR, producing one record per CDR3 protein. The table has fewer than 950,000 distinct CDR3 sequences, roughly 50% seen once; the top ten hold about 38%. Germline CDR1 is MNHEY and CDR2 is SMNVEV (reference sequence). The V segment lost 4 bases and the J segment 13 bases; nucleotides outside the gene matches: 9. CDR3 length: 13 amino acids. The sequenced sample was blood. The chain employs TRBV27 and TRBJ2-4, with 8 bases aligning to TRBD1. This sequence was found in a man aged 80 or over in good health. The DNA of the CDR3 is TGTGCCAGCAGTTGGCAGGGGGCAGGAGAGCAGTACTTC. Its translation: CASSWQGAGEQYF.